This TCR beta chain appears in the sequencing data of a study of T cell repertoires in cytomegalovirus infection. The V gene's germline CDR1 is MNHNY and CDR2 SVGAGI (reference sequence). Trimming stripped 5 bases from V and 6 bases from J, with 16 bases between. CDR3 length equals 14 residues. TCRdb passed the reads through MiXCR, listing each CDR3 protein once. Among fewer than 250,000 distinct CDR3 sequences listed, roughly an eighth were seen once. This chain joins TRBV6-6 and TRBJ1-1; a possible D gene is TRBD1 (6 bases). The source material was PBMCs. The TCR comes from a human donor in good health (CMV status not recorded). Some clones in this sample may be carry-over from other donors' samples. The CDR3 sequence: CASSDRREGAEAFF. The CDR3 bases are TGTGCCAGCAGTGACCGCAGGGAGGGGGCTGAAGCTTTCTTT.